These T cell receptor beta chains were read from a single sample in a study of T cells after yellow fever vaccination. TCRdb fed the 5' RACE reads into MiXCR, producing one record per CDR3 protein. The table records more than 300,000 distinct CDR3 sequences, over 8.5% of them present only once. Specimen: CD4+ T cells sorted from PBMCs, collected 45 days after the yellow fever booster vaccination. These receptors all come from a young man who received the YFV17D yellow fever vaccine. CDR3s include the opening cysteine and the closing phenylalanine or tryptophan. The order of the fields is V gene, clone size, J gene, D gene, CDR3 DNA, CDR3 protein. The D gene is left open where the match is weak. Not every row has a clone size; where given, it reads once, few, many or a size class.

V gene: TRBV11-1
clone size: many
J gene: TRBJ1-2
D gene: TRBD1
CDR3 DNA: TGTGCCAGCAGCTTAACGCAGGGGGCATATGGCTACACCTTC
CDR3 protein: CASSLTQGAYGYTF

V gene: TRBV7-2
clone size: few
J gene: TRBJ1-2
D gene: -
CDR3 DNA: TGTGCCAGCAGCTTAGGGGGAGGGGGAAGTGGCTACACCTTC
CDR3 protein: CASSLGGGGSGYTF

V gene: TRBV7-9
clone size: -
J gene: TRBJ1-6
D gene: -
CDR3 DNA: TGTGCCAGCAGCTTAGCATTAATCCAGGGGTTCACCCTCCACTTT
CDR3 protein: CASSLALIQGFTLHF

V gene: TRBV6-6
clone size: few
J gene: TRBJ2-3
D gene: TRBD1
CDR3 DNA: TGTGCCAGCAGTTACTCGAGGACAGGGGGCGCAGATACGCAGTATTTT
CDR3 protein: CASSYSRTGGADTQYF

V gene: TRBV24-1
clone size: -
J gene: TRBJ2-1
D gene: -
CDR3 DNA: TGTGCCACCAGTCCCGTGGGGACCTTGGTGGGCAATGAGCAGTTCTTC
CDR3 protein: CATSPVGTLVGNEQFF

V gene: TRBV7-2
clone size: few
J gene: TRBJ2-1
D gene: TRBD2
CDR3 DNA: TGTGCCAGCAGCCCGAGGGCTAGCGGGGGGGCGGCCTACAATGAGCAGTTCTTC
CDR3 protein: CASSPRASGGAAYNEQFF

V gene: TRBV6-2/TRBV6-3
clone size: few
J gene: TRBJ2-7
D gene: -
CDR3 DNA: TGTGCCAGCAGTTACTTTTCTGACACCCACTTC
CDR3 protein: CASSYFSDTHF

V gene: TRBV20-1
clone size: -
J gene: TRBJ2-6
D gene: -
CDR3 DNA: TGCAGTGCTAGAGGGCAGGAGGTCTCTGGGGCCAACGTCCTGACTTTC
CDR3 protein: CSARGQEVSGANVLTF

V gene: TRBV7-3
clone size: many
J gene: TRBJ2-3
D gene: -
CDR3 DNA: TGTGCCAGCAGCCGGGGACTCGGGGATACGCAGTATTTT
CDR3 protein: CASSRGLGDTQYF

V gene: TRBV12-3/TRBV12-4
clone size: few
J gene: TRBJ2-2
D gene: TRBD2
CDR3 DNA: TGTGCCAGCAGCACACCGCTCGGCGGGGGAGGATCCTCCGGGGAGCTGTTTTTT
CDR3 protein: CASSTPLGGGGSSGELFF

V gene: TRBV12-3/TRBV12-4
clone size: -
J gene: TRBJ2-3
D gene: -
CDR3 DNA: TGTGCCAGCAGCCCGGTATTAGTTACGCAGTATTTT
CDR3 protein: CASSPVLVTQYF

V gene: TRBV12-3/TRBV12-4
clone size: -
J gene: TRBJ2-5
D gene: -
CDR3 DNA: TGTGCCAGCAGTTTGCCAGCGAGAGAGACCCAGTACTTC
CDR3 protein: CASSLPARETQYF

V gene: TRBV20-1
clone size: -
J gene: TRBJ2-1
D gene: TRBD2
CDR3 DNA: TGCAGTGCTAGAGATCCAAGCGGGGGGGCCCTCGATGAGCAGTTCTTC
CDR3 protein: CSARDPSGGALDEQFF

V gene: TRBV30
clone size: few
J gene: TRBJ1-1
D gene: TRBD1
CDR3 DNA: TGTGCCTGGAGTGTACGGGACAGGGACCCGAACACTGAAGCTTTCTTT
CDR3 protein: CAWSVRDRDPNTEAFF

V gene: TRBV28
clone size: -
J gene: TRBJ2-4
D gene: -
CDR3 DNA: TGTGCCAGCAGTCGCAGGGGTGTGAAGAAAAACATTCAGTACTTC
CDR3 protein: CASSRRGVKKNIQYF

V gene: TRBV20-1
clone size: few
J gene: TRBJ2-5
D gene: -
CDR3 DNA: TGCAGTGCCCCAGGTGGCGCGGGGCACCAAGAGACCCAGTACTTC
CDR3 protein: CSAPGGAGHQETQYF

V gene: TRBV5-1
clone size: many
J gene: TRBJ2-5
D gene: -
CDR3 DNA: TGCGCCAGCCGACGGGACCAAGAGACCCAGTACTTC
CDR3 protein: CASRRDQETQYF

V gene: TRBV3-1
clone size: few
J gene: TRBJ2-6
D gene: TRBD1
CDR3 DNA: TGTGCCAGCAGCCTCTACTCCGGGACAGGGGGCTCTGGGGCCAACGTCCTGACTTTC
CDR3 protein: CASSLYSGTGGSGANVLTF

V gene: TRBV5-4
clone size: -
J gene: TRBJ2-3
D gene: -
CDR3 DNA: TGTGCCAGCAGCTTGGGGTCCGCGATCGCTAGCACAGATACGCAGTATTTT
CDR3 protein: CASSLGSAIASTDTQYF

V gene: TRBV7-2
clone size: -
J gene: TRBJ2-3
D gene: -
CDR3 DNA: TGTGCCAGCAGCCTAAGACTAGGCGCAGATACGCAGTATTTT
CDR3 protein: CASSLRLGADTQYF

V gene: TRBV4-2
clone size: few
J gene: TRBJ1-2
D gene: -
CDR3 DNA: TGTGCCAGCAGCCACAGCGGGACACGGAATGGCTACACCTTC
CDR3 protein: CASSHSGTRNGYTF

V gene: TRBV4-3
clone size: few
J gene: TRBJ1-2
D gene: TRBD1
CDR3 DNA: TGCGCCAGCAGCCAAGAATGGGGAAGGGGGCATGGCTACACCTTC
CDR3 protein: CASSQEWGRGHGYTF

V gene: TRBV4-1
clone size: many
J gene: TRBJ1-2
D gene: -
CDR3 DNA: TGCGCCAGCAGCCAGGACACGACAGGTCTCTATGGCTACACCTTC
CDR3 protein: CASSQDTTGLYGYTF

V gene: TRBV6-2/TRBV6-3
clone size: -
J gene: TRBJ1-2
D gene: -
CDR3 DNA: TGTGCCAGCAGTTACTACGGGTCTGGCTACACCTTC
CDR3 protein: CASSYYGSGYTF

V gene: TRBV4-2
clone size: many
J gene: TRBJ2-3
D gene: TRBD2
CDR3 DNA: TGTGCCAGCAGCCAAGGGCGGGAGCGGGCGACAGATACGCAGTATTTT
CDR3 protein: CASSQGRERATDTQYF

V gene: TRBV6-5
clone size: many
J gene: TRBJ2-1
D gene: -
CDR3 DNA: TGTGCCAGCAGCCCCCAGGGTAGCCATGAGCAGTTCTTC
CDR3 protein: CASSPQGSHEQFF

V gene: TRBV11-2
clone size: -
J gene: TRBJ2-2
D gene: TRBD2
CDR3 DNA: TGTGCCAGCAGCTTGGCCCGCGGGGGTTGGGGGGAGCTGTTTTTT
CDR3 protein: CASSLARGGWGELFF

V gene: TRBV7-6
clone size: many
J gene: TRBJ1-6
D gene: -
CDR3 DNA: TGTGCCAGCAGCGCCATGATAAGGGACAATTCACCCCTCCACTTT
CDR3 protein: CASSAMIRDNSPLHF

V gene: TRBV4-3
clone size: few
J gene: TRBJ2-3
D gene: TRBD1
CDR3 DNA: TGCGCCAGCAGCCAACGACAGGGGCCAGATACGCAGTATTTT
CDR3 protein: CASSQRQGPDTQYF